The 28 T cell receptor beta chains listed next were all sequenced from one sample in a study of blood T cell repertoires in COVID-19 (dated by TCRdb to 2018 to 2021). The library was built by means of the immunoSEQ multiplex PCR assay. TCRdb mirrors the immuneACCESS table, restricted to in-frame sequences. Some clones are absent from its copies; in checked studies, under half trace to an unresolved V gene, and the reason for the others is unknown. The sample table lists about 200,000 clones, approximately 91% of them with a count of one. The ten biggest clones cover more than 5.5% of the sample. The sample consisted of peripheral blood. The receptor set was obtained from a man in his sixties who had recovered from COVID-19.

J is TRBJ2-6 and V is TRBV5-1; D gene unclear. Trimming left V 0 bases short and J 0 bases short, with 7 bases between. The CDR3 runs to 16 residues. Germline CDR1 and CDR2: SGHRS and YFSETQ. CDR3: CASSLGVLSGANVLTF. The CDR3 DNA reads TGCGCCAGCAGCTTGGGAGTCCTCTCTGGGGCCAACGTCCTGACTTTC.

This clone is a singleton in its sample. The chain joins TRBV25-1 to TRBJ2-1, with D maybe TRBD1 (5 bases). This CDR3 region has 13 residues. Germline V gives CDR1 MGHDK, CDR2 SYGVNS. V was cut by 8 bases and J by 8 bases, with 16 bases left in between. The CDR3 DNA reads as TGTGCCAGCCGACCTAGGGGAAAAGATGAGCAGTTCTTC. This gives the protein CASRPRGKDEQFF.

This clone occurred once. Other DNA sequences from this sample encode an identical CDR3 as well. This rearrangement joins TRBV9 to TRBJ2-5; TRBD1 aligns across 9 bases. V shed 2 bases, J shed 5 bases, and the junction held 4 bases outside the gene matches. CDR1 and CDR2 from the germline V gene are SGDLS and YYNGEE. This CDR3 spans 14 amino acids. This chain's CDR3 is CASSVGQGGETQYF. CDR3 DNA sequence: TGTGCCAGCAGCGTGGGACAGGGAGGTGAGACCCAGTACTTC.

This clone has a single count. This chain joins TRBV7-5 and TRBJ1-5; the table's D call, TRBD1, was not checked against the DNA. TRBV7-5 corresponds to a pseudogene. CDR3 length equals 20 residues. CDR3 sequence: CARSLSVGAIQGYSNQPQHF. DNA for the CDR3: TGTGCCAGAAGCTTAAGTGTGGGGGCCATCCAAGGGTATAGCAATCAGCCCCAGCATTTT.

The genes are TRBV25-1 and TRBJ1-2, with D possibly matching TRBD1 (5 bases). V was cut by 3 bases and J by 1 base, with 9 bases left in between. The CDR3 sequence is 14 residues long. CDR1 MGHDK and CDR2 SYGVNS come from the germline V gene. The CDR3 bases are TGTGCCAGCAGTGAGGCAGGGCTTAACTATGGCTACACCTTC. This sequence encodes CASSEAGLNYGYTF.

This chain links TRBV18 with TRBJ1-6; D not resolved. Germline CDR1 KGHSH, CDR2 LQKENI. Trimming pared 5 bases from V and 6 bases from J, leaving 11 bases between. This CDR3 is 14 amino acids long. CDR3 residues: CASSTTEGNSPLHF. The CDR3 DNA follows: TGTGCCAGCTCAACGACCGAGGGTAATTCACCCCTCCACTTT.

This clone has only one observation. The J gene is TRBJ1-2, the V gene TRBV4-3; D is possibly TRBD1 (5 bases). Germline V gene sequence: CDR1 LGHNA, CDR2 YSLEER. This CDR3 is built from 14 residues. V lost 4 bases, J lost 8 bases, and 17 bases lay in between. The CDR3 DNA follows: TGCGCCAGCAGCCTTGGCGGGACGGCCGTGGGCTACACCTTC. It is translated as CASSLGGTAVGYTF.

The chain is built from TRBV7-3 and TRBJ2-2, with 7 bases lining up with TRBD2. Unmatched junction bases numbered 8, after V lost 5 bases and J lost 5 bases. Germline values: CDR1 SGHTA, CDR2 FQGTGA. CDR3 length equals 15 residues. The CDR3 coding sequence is TGTGCCAGCAGCCGACCCCCCGGGGGGACCGGGGAGCTGTTTTTT. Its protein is CASSRPPGGTGELFF.

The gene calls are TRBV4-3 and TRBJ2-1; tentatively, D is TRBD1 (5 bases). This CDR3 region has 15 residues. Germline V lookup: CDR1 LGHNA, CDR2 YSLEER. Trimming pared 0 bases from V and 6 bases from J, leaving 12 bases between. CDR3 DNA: TGCGCCAGCAGCCAAGACAGGACACTCTCCAATGAGCAGTTCTTC. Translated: CASSQDRTLSNEQFF.

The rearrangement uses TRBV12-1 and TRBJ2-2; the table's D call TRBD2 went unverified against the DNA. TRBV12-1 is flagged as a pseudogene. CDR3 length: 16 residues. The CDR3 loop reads CASSFDRADHTGELFF. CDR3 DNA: TGTGCCAGCAGCTTTGACCGAGCGGACCACACCGGGGAGCTGTTTTTT.

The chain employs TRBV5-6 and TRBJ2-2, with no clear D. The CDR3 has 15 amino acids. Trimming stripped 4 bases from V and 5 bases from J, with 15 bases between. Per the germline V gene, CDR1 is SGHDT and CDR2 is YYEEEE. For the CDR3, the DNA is TGTGCCAGCAGCCCCGCTGAGAGAGCAACCGGGGAGCTGTTTTTT. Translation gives CASSPAERATGELFF.

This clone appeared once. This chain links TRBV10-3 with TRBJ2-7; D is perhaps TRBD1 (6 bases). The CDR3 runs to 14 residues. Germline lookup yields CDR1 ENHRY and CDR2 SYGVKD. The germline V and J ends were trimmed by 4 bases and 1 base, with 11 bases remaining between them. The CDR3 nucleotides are TGTGCCATCAGTGCGGGGACATGGTCCTACGAGCAGTACTTC. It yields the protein CAISAGTWSYEQYF.

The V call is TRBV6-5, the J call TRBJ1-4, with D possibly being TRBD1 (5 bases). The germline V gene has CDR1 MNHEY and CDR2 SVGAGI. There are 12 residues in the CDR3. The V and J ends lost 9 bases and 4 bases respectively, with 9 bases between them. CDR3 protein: CARGQGNEKLFF. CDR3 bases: TGTGCCAGGGGGCAGGGTAATGAAAAACTGTTTTTT.

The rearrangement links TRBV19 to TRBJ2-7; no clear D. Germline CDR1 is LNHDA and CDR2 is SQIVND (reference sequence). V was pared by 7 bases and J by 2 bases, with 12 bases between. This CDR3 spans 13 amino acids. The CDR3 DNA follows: TGTGCCAGTATGGGCACCACACCCTACGAGCAGTACTTC. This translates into CASMGTTPYEQYF.

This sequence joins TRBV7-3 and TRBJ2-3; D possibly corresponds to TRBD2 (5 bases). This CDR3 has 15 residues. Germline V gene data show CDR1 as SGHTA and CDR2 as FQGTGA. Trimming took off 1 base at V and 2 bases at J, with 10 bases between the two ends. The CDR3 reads CASSLRRTSTDTQYF. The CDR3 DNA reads TGTGCCAGCAGCTTAAGGAGGACCTCCACAGATACGCAGTATTTT.

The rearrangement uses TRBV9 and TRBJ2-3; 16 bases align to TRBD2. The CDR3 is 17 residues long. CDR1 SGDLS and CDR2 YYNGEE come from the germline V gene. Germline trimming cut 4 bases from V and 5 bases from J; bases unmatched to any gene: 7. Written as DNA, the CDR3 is TGTGCCAGCAGCATGGGACTAGCGGGGGGGCTTAGAGATACGCAGTATTTT. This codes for CASSMGLAGGLRDTQYF.

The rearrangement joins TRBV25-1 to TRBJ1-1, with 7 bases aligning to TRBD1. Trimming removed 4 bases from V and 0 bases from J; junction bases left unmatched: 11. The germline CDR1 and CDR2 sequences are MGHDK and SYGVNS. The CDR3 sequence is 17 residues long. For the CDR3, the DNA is TGTGCCAGCAGTGCACCCGGGACAGATCCTATGAACACTGAAGCTTTCTTT. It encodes CASSAPGTDPMNTEAFF.

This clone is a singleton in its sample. CDR3: CASSLRAGLTRETQYF. The CDR3 bases are TGTGCCAGCAGCTTAAGAGCCGGATTAACTAGAGAGACCCAGTACTTC. The rearrangement links TRBV11-1 to TRBJ2-5; D might be TRBD2 (5 bases). V was clipped by 2 bases and J by 4 bases, with 17 bases between them. CDR3 size: 16 residues. Looked up from germline, CDR1 is SGHAT and CDR2 is FQDESV (reference sequence).

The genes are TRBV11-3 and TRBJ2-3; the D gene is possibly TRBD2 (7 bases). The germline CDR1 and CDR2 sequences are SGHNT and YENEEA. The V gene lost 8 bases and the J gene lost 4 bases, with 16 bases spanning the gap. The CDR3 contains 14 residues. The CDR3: CASSYGGGSDTQYF. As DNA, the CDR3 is TGTGCCAGCTCTTATGGGGGGGGCTCAGATACGCAGTATTTT.

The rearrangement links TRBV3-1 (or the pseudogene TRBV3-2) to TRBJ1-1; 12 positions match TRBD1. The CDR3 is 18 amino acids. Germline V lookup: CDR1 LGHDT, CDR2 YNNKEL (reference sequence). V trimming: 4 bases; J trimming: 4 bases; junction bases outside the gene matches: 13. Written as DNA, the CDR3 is TGTGCCAGCAGCCGACTGAAGAGGGGACAGGGGGCTGGCACTGAAGCTTTCTTT. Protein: CASSRLKRGQGAGTEAFF.

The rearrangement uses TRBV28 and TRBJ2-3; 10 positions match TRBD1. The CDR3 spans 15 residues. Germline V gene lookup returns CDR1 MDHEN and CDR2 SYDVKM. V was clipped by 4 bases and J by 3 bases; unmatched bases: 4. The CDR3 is CASSSDRGGTDTQYF. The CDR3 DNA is TGTGCCAGCAGTTCGGACAGGGGGGGGACAGATACGCAGTATTTT.

Here the CDR3 DNA reads TGTGCCAGCAGCCAAGGGCCAGCGGGGGGGCCGAGCAATGAGCAGTTCTTC. Protein: CASSQGPAGGPSNEQFF. The rearrangement uses TRBV3-1 (or the pseudogene TRBV3-2) and TRBJ2-1; 10 nucleotides match TRBD2. CDR1 is LGHDT, CDR2 YNNKEL, per germline (reference sequence). The ends lost 1 base at V and 6 bases at J; junction bases unmatched: 9. The CDR3 length is 17 residues.

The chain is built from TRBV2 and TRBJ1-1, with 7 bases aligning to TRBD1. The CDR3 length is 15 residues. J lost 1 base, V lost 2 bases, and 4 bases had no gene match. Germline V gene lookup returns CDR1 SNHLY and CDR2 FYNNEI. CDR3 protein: CASSERQGGNTEAFF. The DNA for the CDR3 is TGTGCCAGCAGTGAAAGACAGGGCGGGAACACTGAAGCTTTCTTT.

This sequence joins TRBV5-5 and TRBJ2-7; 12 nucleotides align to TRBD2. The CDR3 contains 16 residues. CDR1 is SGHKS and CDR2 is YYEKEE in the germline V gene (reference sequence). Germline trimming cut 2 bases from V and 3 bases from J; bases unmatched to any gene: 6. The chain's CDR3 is CASSLFPTSGGYEQYF. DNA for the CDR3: TGTGCCAGCAGCTTATTCCCGACTAGCGGGGGCTACGAGCAGTACTTC.

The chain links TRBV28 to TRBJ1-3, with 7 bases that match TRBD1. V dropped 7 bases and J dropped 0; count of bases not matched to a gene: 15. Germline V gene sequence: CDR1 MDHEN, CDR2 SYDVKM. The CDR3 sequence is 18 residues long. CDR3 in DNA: TGTGCCAGCATTGGGAACGTTGGTCAGGGGGGCTCTGGAAACACCATATATTTT. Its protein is CASIGNVGQGGSGNTIYF.

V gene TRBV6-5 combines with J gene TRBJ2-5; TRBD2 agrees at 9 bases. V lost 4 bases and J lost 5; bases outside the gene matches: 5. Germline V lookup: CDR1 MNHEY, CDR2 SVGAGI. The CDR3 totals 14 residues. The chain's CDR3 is CASSSQRGAETQYF. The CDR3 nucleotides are TGTGCCAGCAGTTCACAGCGGGGGGCCGAGACCCAGTACTTC.

The chain's CDR3 is CASSLTSGPYNEQFF. DNA for the CDR3: TGTGCCAGCAGCCTGACTAGCGGGCCTTACAATGAGCAGTTCTTC. J is TRBJ2-1 and V is TRBV11-2; 10 positions agree with TRBD2. The CDR3 length is 15 residues. J gave up 4 bases and V 5 bases, and 5 bases lay outside the gene matches. Germline CDR1 reads SGHAT; CDR2 reads FQNNGV.

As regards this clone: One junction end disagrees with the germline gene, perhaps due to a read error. CDR3 amino acids: CASSHHSPGPSRF. CDR3 DNA: TGTGCCAGCAGCCATCACTCCCCAGGTCCTTCCCGCTTC. The rearrangement uses TRBV3-1 (or the pseudogene TRBV3-2) and TRBJ2-7, with D unclear. Germline loops: CDR1 LGHDT, CDR2 YNNKEL (reference sequence). The CDR3 is 13 amino acids.